This record looks at one T cell receptor (beta chain) sequence and its context. What it binds is unknown. Donors comprised healthy HIV-negative adults lacking recent acute infections or vaccinations. All the donors were Caucasian adults who lived in Nashville, Tennessee. The CDR3 has 16 residues. With V trimmed by 6 bases and J by 6 bases, 14 bases remained unmatched. The V gene's germline CDR1 is SGHRS and CDR2 YFSETQ. These data belong to a study of shared clonotypes between healthy human individuals. The overall study: The study drew on a couple of women and three men aged 18 to 49 as donors. Study results and caveats: The rarefaction results pointed to incomplete sorted-subset sequencing despite large depth.

Method: immunoSEQ multiplex PCR; TCRdb's copy keeps in-frame clones and lacks some. The profile covers 2 million to 2.5 million clones, with about nine tenths appearing a single time and around 0.4% taken by the ten largest. Sequencing input: naive CD4+ T cells from PBMCs. Subset of the sample: CD45RA+ positively selected. V gene TRBV5-1 combines with J gene TRBJ2-4; 8 bases agree with TRBD1. The receptor was isolated from a man aged 18 to 30 in good health. Some clones in this sample may be carry-over from other donors' samples. The CDR3 sequence is CASTLNAGGVGNIQYF. For the CDR3, the DNA is TGCGCCAGCACACTGAACGCAGGGGGCGTAGGAAACATTCAGTACTTC.